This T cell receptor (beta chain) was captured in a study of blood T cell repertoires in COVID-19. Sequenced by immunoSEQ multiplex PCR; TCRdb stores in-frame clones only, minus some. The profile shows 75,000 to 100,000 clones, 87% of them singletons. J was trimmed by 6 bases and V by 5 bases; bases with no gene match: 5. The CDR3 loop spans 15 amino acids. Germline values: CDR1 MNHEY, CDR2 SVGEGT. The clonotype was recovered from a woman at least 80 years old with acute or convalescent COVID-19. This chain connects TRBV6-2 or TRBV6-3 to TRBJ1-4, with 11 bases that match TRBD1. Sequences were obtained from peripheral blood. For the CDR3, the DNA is TGTGCCAGCAGTCCCGAGGGACAGGGGGATGAAAAACTGTTTTTT. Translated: CASSPEGQGDEKLFF.